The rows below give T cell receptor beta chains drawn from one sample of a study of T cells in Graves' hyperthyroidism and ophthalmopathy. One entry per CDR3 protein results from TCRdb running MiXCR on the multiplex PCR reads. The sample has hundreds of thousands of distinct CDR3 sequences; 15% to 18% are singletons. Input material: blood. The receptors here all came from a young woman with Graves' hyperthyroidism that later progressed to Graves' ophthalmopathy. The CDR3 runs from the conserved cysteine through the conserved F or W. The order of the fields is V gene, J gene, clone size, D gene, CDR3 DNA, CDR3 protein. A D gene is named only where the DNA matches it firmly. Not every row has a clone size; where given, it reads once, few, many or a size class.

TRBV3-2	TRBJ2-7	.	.	TGTGCCAGCAGCCAAGGGAGGGGACTAGCGGGAGTCAACGAGCAGTACTTC	CASSQGRGLAGVNEQYF
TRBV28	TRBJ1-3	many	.	TGTGCCAGCAGTTTATCAACAGCCGGAAACACCATATATTTT	CASSLSTAGNTIYF
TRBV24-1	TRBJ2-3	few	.	TGTGCCACCAGTGATACGGGACCCACAGATACGCAGTATTTT	CATSDTGPTDTQYF
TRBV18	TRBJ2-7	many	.	TGTGCCAGCAGTCCTAACAGTTACGAGCAGTACTTC	CASSPNSYEQYF
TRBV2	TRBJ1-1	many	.	TGTGCCACCCCGGACGGGAACACTGAAGCTTTCTTT	CATPDGNTEAFF
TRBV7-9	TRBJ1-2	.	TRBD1	TGTGCCAGCAGCTTAGGACAGGGGAGTCGCTATGGCTACACCTTC	CASSLGQGSRYGYTF
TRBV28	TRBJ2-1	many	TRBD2	TGTGCCAGCAGTTTGGGGGGGTTGAGCGGGAGGGGGAATGAGCAGTTCTTC	CASSLGGLSGRGNEQFF
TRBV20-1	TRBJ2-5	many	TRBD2	TGCAGTGCTAGTAGCGGGATTGGAGAGACCCAGTACTTC	CSASSGIGETQYF
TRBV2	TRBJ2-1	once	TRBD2	TGTGCCAGCAGTGAATGGACTAGCGGGAGGAAGGAGACCCAGTTCTTC	CASSEWTSGRKETQFF
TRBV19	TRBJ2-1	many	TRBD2	TGTGCCAGTAGTTACGGACTAGCGGGAGGGAATGAGCAGTTCTTC	CASSYGLAGGNEQFF
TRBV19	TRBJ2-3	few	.	TGTGCCAGTAGTATACAATCCCACACAGATACGCAGTATTTT	CASSIQSHTDTQYF
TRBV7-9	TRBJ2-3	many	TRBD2	TGTGCCAGCAGCTTCCCGGTAGCGGGAGGTCCCACAGATACGCAGTATTTT	CASSFPVAGGPTDTQYF
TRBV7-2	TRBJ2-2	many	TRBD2	TGTGCCAGCAGCTTAAGACGGGACAGAGGACTAGCGGGGCCCACCGGGGAGCTGTTTTTT	CASSLRRDRGLAGPTGELFF
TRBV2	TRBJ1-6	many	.	TGTGCCAGCAGTGACGGCGGGAGAAGTTATTCACCCCTCCACTTT	CASSDGGRSYSPLHF
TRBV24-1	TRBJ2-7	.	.	TGTGCTTACTCTCGGGGAAAACACGAGCAGTACTTC	CAYSRGKHEQYF
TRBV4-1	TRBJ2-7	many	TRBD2	TGCGCCAGCAGCACTGGGACTAGTATCCACGAGCAGTACTTC	CASSTGTSIHEQYF
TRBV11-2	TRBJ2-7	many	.	TGTGCCAGCAGCTCGGCCCACCAATCCTACGAGCAGTACTTC	CASSSAHQSYEQYF
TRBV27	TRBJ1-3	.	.	TGTGCCAGCAAAGGACAGCACTCTGGAAACACCATATATTTT	CASKGQHSGNTIYF
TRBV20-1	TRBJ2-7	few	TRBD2	TGCAGTGCTCAGACTAGCGGCGTCTACGAGCAGTACTTC	CSAQTSGVYEQYF
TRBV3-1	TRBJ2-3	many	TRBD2	TGTGCCAGCAGCCCTCGGGGGGCAGATACGCAGTATTTT	CASSPRGADTQYF
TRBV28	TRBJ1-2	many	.	TGTGCCAGCAGTTTATCAGGGTATAACTATGGCTACACCTTC	CASSLSGYNYGYTF
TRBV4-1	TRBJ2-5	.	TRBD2	TGCGCCAGCAGCCAAACTAGCGGGGACTCGGTAGAGACCCAGTACTTC	CASSQTSGDSVETQYF
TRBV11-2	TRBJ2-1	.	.	TGTGCCAGCAGCTTAGAAGGTCAACTAGTTTATGAGCAGTTCTTC	CASSLEGQLVYEQFF
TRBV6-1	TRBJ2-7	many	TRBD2	TGTGCCAGCAGTGGGACTAGCGGGCCACCCTACGAGCAGTACTTC	CASSGTSGPPYEQYF
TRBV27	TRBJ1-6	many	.	TGTGCCAGCAGTTTGTCGGAGGGGTCCTATAATTCACCCCTCCACTTT	CASSLSEGSYNSPLHF
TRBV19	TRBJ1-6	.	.	TGTGCCAGTAGTACAGGACAGCCCAATTCACCCCTCCACTTT	CASSTGQPNSPLHF
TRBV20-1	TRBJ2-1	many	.	TGCAGTGCTAGAGATGTACAGGGTGGGTCCAATGAGCAGTTCTTC	CSARDVQGGSNEQFF
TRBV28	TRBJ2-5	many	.	TGTGCCAGCAGTTTATGGAGGGAGATAGGACTTCCCGCAATCTTGGAGACCCAGTACTTC	CASSLWREIGLPAILETQYF
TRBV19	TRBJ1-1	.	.	TGTGCCAGTAGTTTACGCTTAGGGGGAGAGACTGAAGCTTTCTTT	CASSLRLGGETEAFF
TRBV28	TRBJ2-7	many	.	TGTGCCAGCAGTTACGGGGCCCACGAGCAGTACTTC	CASSYGAHEQYF
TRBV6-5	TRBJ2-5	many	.	TGTGCCAGCAGTTACTCAGGGAGTGGGATGGAGACCCAGTACTTC	CASSYSGSGMETQYF